What follows is one T cell receptor (beta chain) and its context. Its target is not known. This entry is derived from a study of cytomegalovirus exposure and HLA in healthy donors. Overall study findings and caveats: Earlier results showed most TCR beta V segments being productive about 87% or about 30% of the time. A later analysis linked a missense DCLRE1C variant to TCR beta V- and J-gene trimming.

Vbeta (60) and Jbeta (13) primers were used in the PCR. The method was immunoSEQ multiplex PCR; TCRdb's version includes in-frame clones alone and lacks a portion of them. The table has about 190,000 clones, 86% seen once. In germline, CDR1 is MNHEY, CDR2 SMNVEV (reference sequence). The CDR3 is 15 amino acids. Trimming left V 7 bases short and J 0 bases short, with 16 bases between. Sequenced: PBMCs. The origin of this receptor is a woman in her twenties or thirties in good health and CMV-seronegative. The chain links TRBV27 to TRBJ2-7, with TRBD2 as a possible D gene (5 bases). The chain's CDR3 is CASTLRMGDSYEQYF. Written as DNA, the CDR3 is TGTGCCAGCACCCTAAGGATGGGAGACTCCTACGAGCAGTACTTC.